This T cell receptor beta chain was recorded in a study of T cell repertoires in cytomegalovirus infection. Overall study: Public signatures in TCR beta pointed to CMV infection and matching HLA type.

A single record per CDR3 protein comes from TCRdb applying MiXCR to the reads. Of roughly 200,000 distinct CDR3 sequences in the sample, 8.5% to 10% were seen once. The CDR3 is made up of 17 amino acids. CDR1 ENHRY and CDR2 SYGVKD come from the germline V gene. V was cut by 3 bases and J by 7 bases, with 19 bases left in between. This clonotype was detected many times. As yet, its antigen is unknown. Study-level findings and limits: Accumulated public TCR beta family frequency recognized individuals carrying CMV together with the relevant HLA.

The sequenced sample was PBMCs. The rearrangement joins TRBV10-3 to TRBJ1-6; the D gene is possibly TRBD1 (5 bases). This sequence was found in a human donor in good health (CMV status not recorded). Some clones in this sample may be carry-over from other donors' samples. The CDR3 loop reads CAISEPQGLPVNSPLHF. DNA of the CDR3: TGTGCCATCAGTGAACCGCAGGGTTTACCGGTCAATTCACCCCTCCACTTT.